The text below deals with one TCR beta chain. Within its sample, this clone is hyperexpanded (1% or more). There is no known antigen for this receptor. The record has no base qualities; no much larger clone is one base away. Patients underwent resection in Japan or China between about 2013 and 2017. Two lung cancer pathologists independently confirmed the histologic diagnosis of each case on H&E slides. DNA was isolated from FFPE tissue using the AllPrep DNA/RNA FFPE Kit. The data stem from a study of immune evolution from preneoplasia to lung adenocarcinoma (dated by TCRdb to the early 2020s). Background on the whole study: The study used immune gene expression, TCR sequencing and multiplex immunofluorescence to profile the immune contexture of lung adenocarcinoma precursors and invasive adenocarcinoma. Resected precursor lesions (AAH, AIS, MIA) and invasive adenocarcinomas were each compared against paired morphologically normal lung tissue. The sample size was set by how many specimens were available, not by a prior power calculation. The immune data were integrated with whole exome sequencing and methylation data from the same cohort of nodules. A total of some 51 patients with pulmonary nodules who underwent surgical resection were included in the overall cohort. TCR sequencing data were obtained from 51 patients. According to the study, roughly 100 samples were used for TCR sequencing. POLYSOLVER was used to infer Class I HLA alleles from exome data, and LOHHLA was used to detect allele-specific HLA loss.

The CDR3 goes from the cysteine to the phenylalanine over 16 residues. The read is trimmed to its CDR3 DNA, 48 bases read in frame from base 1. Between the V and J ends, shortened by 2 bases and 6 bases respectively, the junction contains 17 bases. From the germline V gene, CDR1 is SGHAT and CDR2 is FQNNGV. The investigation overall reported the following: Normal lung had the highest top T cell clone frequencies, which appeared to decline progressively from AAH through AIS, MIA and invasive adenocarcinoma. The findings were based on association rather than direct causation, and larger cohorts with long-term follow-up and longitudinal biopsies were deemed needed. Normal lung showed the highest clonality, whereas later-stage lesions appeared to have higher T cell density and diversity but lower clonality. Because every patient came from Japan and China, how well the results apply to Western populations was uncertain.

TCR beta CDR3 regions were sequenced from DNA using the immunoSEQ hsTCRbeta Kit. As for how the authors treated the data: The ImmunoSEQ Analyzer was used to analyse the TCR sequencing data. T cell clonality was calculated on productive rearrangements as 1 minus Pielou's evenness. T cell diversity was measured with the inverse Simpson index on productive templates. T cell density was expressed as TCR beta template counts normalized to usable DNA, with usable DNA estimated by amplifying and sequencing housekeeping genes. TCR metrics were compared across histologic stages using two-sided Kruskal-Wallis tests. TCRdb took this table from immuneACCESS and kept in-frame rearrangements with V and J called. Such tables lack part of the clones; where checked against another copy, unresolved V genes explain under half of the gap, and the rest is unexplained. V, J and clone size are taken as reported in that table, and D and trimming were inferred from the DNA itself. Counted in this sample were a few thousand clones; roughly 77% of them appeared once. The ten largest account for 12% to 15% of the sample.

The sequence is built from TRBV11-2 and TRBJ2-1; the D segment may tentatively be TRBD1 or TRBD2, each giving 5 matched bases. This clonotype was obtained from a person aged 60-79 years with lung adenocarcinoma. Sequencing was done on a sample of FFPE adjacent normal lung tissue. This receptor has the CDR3 CASSLFGTPLGNEQFF. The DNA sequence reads TGTGCCAGCAGCTTATTTGGGACCCCTCTTGGCAATGAGCAGTTCTTC.